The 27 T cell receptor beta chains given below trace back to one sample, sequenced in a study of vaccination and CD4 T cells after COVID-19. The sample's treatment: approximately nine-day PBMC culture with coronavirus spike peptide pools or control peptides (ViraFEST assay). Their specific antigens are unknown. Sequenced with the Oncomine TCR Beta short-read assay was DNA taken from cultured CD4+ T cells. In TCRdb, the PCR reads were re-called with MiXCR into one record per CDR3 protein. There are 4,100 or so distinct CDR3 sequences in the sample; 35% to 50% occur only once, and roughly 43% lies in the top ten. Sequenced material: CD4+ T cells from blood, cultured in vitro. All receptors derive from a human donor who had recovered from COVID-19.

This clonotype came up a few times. The CDR3 here is CASSPPGARSGNTIYF. CDR3 in DNA: TGTGCCAGCAGCCCCCCGGGTGCCCGCTCTGGAAACACCATATATTTT. The gene calls are TRBV7-6 and TRBJ1-3; D not resolved. Germline CDR1 SGHVS, CDR2 FNYEAQ. Between the trimmed V and J ends, which lost 5 bases and 0 bases, there was a span of 14 bases. The CDR3 totals 16 residues.

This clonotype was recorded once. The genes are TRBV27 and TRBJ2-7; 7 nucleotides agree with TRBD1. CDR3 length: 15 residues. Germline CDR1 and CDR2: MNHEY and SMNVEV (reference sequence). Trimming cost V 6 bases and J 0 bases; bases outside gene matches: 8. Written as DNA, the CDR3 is TGTGCCAGCAGCCCACAGGGGTTAAACTCCTACGAGCAGTACTTC. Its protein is CASSPQGLNSYEQYF.

CDR3 region: CASSPMGTYGYTF. The CDR3 DNA reads as TGTGCCAGCAGTCCTATGGGGACCTATGGCTACACCTTC. The V call is TRBV27, the J call TRBJ1-2, with D possibly being TRBD1 (5 bases). The CDR3 consists of 13 residues. Trimming cost V 5 bases and J 4 bases, with 11 bases left between them. CDR1 MNHEY and CDR2 SMNVEV come from the germline V gene (reference sequence).

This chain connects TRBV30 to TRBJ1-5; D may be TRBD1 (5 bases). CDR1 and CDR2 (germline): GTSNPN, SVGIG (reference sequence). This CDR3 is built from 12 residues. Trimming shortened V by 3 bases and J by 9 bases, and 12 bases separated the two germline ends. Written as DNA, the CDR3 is TGTGCCTGGAGCCCACCCGGGGGGCCCCAGCATTTT. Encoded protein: CAWSPPGGPQHF.

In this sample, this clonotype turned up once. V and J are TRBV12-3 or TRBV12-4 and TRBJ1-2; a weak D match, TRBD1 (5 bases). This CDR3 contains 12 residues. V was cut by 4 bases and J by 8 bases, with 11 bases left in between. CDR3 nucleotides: TGTGCCAGCAGTTCAGGGTTTCACGGCTACACCTTC. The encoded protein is CASSSGFHGYTF.

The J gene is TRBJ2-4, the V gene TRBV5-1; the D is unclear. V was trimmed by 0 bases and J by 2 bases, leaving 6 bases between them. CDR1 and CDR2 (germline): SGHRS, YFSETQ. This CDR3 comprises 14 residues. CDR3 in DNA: TGCGCCAGCAGCTTGGTAGGGACCAAAAACATTCAGTACTTC. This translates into CASSLVGTKNIQYF. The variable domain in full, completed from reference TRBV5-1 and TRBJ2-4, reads KAGVTQTPRYLIKTRGQQVTLSCSPISGHRSVSWYQQTPGQGLQFLFEYFSETQRNKGNFPGRFSGRQFSNSRSEMNVSTLELGDSALYLCASSLVGTKNIQYFGAGTRLSVL.

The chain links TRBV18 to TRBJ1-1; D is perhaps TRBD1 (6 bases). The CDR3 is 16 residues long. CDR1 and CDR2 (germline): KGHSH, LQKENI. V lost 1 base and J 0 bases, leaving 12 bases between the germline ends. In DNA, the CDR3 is TGTGCCAGCTCACCACAGAAGGGACACATGAACACTGAAGCTTTCTTT. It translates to CASSPQKGHMNTEAFF.

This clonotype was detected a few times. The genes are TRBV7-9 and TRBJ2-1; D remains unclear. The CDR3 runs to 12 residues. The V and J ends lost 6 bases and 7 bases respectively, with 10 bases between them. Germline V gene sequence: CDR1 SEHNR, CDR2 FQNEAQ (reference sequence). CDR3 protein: CASSPLTNEQFF. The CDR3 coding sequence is TGTGCCAGCAGTCCCCTGACTAATGAGCAGTTCTTC. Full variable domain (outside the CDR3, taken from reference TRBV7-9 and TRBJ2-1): DTGVSQNPRHKITKRGQNVTFRCDPISEHNRLYWYRQTLGQGPEFLTYFQNEAQLEKSRLLSDRFSAERPKGSFSTLEIQRTEQGDSAMYLCASSPLTNEQFFGPGTRLTVL.

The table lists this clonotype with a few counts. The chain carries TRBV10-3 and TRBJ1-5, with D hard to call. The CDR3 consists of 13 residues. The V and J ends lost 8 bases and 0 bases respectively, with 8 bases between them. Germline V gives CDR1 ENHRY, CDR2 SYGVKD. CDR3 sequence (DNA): TGTGCCATCGGCTCGGATAGCAATCAGCCCCAGCATTTT. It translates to CAIGSDSNQPQHF.

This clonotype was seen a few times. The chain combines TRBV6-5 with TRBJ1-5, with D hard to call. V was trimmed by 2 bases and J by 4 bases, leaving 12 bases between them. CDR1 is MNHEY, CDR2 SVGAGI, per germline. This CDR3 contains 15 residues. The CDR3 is CASSYEGKENQPQHF. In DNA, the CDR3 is TGTGCCAGCAGTTACGAGGGTAAAGAGAATCAGCCCCAGCATTTT.

In nucleotides, the CDR3 is TGTGCCAGCAGCGCCGAGGGTTTACAGCCCCAGCATTTT. Amino acid sequence: CASSAEGLQPQHF. The rearrangement links TRBV2 to TRBJ1-5; D is unresolved. The CDR3 has 13 residues. Germline CDR1 and CDR2: SNHLY and FYNNEI. V lost 6 bases to trimming and J lost 7 bases, with 13 bases between them.

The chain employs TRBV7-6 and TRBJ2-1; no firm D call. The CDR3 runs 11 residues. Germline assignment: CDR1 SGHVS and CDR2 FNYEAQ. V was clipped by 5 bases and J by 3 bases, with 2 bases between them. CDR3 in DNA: TGTGCCAGCAGCGTCTACAATGAGCAGTTCTTC. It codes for CASSVYNEQFF. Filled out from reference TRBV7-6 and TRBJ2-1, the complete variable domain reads GAGVSQSPRYKVTKRGQDVALRCDPISGHVSLYWYRQALGQGPEFLTYFNYEAQQDKSGLPNDRFSAERPEGSISTLTIQRTEQRDSAMYRCASSVYNEQFFGPGTRLTVL.

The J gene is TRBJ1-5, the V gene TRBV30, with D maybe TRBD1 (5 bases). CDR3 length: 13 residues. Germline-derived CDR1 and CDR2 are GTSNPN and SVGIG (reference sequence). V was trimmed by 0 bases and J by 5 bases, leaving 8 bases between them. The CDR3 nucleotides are TGTGCCTGGAGTGTCAGGGATGATCAGCCCCAGCATTTT. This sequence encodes CAWSVRDDQPQHF.

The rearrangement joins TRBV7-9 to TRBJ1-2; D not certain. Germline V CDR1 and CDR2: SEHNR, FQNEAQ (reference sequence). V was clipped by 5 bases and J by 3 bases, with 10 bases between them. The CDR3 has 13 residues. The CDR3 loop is CASSPDVHYGYTF. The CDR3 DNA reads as TGTGCCAGCAGCCCGGACGTTCACTATGGCTACACCTTC. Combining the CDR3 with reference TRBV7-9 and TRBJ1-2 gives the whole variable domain DTGVSQNPRHKITKRGQNVTFRCDPISEHNRLYWYRQTLGQGPEFLTYFQNEAQLEKSRLLSDRFSAERPKGSFSTLEIQRTEQGDSAMYLCASSPDVHYGYTFGSGTRLTVV.

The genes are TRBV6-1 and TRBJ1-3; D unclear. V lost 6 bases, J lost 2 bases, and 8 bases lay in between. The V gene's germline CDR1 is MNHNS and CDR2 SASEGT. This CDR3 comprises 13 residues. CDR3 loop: CASRRATGNTIYF. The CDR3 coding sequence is TGTGCCAGCAGGAGGGCTACTGGAAACACCATATATTTT.

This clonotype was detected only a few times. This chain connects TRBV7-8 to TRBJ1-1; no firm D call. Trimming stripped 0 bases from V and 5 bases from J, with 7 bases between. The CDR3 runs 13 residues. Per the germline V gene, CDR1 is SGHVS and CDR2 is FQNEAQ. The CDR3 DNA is TGTGCCAGCAGCTTAGCGCCGGGGACTGAAGCTTTCTTT. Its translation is CASSLAPGTEAFF.

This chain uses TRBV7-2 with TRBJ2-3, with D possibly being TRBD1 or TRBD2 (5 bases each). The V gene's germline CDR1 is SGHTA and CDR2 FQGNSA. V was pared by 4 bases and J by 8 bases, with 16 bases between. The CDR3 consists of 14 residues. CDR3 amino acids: CASSSDLGTGTQYF. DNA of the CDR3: TGTGCCAGCAGCTCCGATTTGGGGACCGGTACGCAGTATTTT.

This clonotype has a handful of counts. The CDR3 spells CSASSHVYWLAGTNEQFF. In DNA form, the CDR3 reads TGCAGTGCTAGTTCTCACGTGTATTGGCTAGCGGGAACCAATGAGCAGTTCTTC. The genes are TRBV20-1 and TRBJ2-1; 9 bases map to TRBD2. V trimming: 3 bases; J trimming: 6 bases; junction bases outside the gene matches: 18. CDR1 DFQATT and CDR2 SNEGSKA come from the germline V gene (reference sequence). The CDR3 runs 18 residues.

The CDR3 sequence: CASTRGVMYQETQYF. Here the CDR3 DNA reads TGTGCCAGCACGCGTGGGGTGATGTACCAAGAGACCCAGTACTTC. The chain combines TRBV21-1 with TRBJ2-5. TRBV21-1 is a pseudogene. The CDR3 consists of 15 residues.

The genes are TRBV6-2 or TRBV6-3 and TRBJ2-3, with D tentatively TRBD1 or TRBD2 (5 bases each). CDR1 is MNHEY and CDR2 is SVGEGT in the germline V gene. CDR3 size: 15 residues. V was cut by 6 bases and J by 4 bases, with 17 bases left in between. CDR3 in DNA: TGTGCCAGCAGCCCCGGGACGGTATCCCCAGATACGCAGTATTTT. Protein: CASSPGTVSPDTQYF.

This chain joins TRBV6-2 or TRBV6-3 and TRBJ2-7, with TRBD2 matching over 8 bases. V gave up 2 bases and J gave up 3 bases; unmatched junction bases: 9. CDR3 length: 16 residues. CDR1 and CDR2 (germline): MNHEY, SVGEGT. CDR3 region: CASSYERGRPLYEQYF. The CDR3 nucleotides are TGTGCCAGCAGTTACGAGCGGGGGCGGCCTCTCTACGAGCAGTACTTC.

The CDR3 protein is CATSDPSPGTDNEKLFF. For the CDR3, the DNA is TGTGCCACCAGTGATCCCTCGCCCGGGACTGACAATGAAAAACTGTTTTTT. V usage is TRBV24-1 and J usage is TRBJ1-4, with a weak D call TRBD1 (5 bases). Germline values: CDR1 KGHDR, CDR2 SFDVKD. The V gene lost 3 bases and the J gene lost 5 bases, with 18 bases spanning the gap. The CDR3 extends over 17 amino acids.

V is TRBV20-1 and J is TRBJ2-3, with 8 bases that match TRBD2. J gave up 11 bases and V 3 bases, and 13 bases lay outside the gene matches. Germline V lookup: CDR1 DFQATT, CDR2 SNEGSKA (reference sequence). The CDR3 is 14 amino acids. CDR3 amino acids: CSARKRENPIEQYF. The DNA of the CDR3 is TGCAGTGCTAGGAAGCGGGAGAACCCCATTGAGCAGTATTTT.

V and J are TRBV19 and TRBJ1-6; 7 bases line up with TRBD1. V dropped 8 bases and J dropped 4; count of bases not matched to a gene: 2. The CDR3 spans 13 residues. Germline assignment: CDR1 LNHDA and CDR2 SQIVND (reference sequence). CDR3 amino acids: CASGGQYNSPLHF. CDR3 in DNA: TGTGCCAGTGGGGGACAGTATAATTCACCCCTCCACTTT.

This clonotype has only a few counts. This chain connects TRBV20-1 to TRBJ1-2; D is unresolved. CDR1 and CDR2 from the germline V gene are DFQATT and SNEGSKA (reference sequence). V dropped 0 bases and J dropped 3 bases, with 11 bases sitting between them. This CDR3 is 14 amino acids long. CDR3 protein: CSARDPTRDYGYTF. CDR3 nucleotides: TGCAGTGCTAGAGATCCGACCCGGGACTATGGCTACACCTTC.

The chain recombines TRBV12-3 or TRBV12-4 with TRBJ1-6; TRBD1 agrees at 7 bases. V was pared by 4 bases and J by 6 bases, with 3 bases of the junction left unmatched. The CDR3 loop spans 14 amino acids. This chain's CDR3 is CASSSAGGNSPLHF. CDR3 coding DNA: TGTGCCAGCAGTTCGGCAGGGGGTAATTCACCCCTCCACTTT.

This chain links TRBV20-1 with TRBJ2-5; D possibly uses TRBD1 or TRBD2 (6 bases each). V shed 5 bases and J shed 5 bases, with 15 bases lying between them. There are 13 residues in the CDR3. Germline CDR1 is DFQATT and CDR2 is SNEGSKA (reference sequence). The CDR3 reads CSASGASDETQYF. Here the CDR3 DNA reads TGCAGTGCTTCGGGGGCTAGCGACGAGACCCAGTACTTC.